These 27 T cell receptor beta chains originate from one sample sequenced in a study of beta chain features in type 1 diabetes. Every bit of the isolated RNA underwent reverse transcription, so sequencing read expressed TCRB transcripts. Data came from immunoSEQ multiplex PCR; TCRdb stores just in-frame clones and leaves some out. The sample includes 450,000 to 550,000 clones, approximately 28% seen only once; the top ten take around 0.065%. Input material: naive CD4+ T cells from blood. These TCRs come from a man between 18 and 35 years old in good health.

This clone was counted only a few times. Written as DNA, the CDR3 is TGTGCCAGCAGCCATACACCCAGGTCGTACTTC. The encoded protein is CASSHTPRSYF. The chain employs TRBV14 and TRBJ2-4; D remains unclear. Germline loops: CDR1 SGHDN, CDR2 FVKESK. The CDR3 runs to 11 residues. The V end was cut by 3 bases, the J end by 15 bases, with 12 bases between.

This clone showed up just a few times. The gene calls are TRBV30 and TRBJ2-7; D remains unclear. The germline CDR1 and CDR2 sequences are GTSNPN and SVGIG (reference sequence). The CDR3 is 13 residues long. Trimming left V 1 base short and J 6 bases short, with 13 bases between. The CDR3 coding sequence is TGTGCCTGGAGTGAGCAGTATAGGTTCGAGCAGTACTTC. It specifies CAWSEQYRFEQYF.

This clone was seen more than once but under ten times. The CDR3 DNA reads TGCGCCAGCAGCCTTTTTCCGGGACCCTATCAAGAGACCCAGTACTTC. Protein sequence: CASSLFPGPYQETQYF. The V and J genes are TRBV4-1 and TRBJ2-5; D might be TRBD1 or TRBD2, each matching 5 bases. Trimming removed 4 bases at V and 2 bases at J, with 17 bases between. CDR3 length: 16 amino acids. Germline CDR1 reads MGHRA; CDR2 reads YSYEKL.

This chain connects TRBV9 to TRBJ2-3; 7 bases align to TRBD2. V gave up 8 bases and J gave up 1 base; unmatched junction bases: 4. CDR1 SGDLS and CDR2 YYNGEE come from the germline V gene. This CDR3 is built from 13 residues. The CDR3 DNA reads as TGTGCCAGTACCCGGGGGGGCACAGATACGCAGTATTTT. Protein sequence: CASTRGGTDTQYF.

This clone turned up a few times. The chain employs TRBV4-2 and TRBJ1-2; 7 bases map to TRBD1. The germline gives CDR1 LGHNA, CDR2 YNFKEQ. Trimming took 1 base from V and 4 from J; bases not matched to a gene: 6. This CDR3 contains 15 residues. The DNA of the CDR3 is TGTGCCAGCAGCCAAGGGACAGGAGGAATCTATGGCTACACCTTC. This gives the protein CASSQGTGGIYGYTF.

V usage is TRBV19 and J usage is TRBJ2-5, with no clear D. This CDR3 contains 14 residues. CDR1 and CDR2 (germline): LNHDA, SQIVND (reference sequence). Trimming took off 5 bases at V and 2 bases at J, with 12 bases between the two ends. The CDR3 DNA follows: TGTGCCAGTAGTGGCGGAATAGTACAAGAGACCCAGTACTTC. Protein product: CASSGGIVQETQYF. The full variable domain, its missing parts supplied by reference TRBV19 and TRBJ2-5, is DGGITQSPKYLFRKEGQNVTLSCEQNLNHDAMYWYRQDPGQGLRLIYYSQIVNDFQKGDIAEGYSVSREKKESFPLTVTSAQKNPTAFYLCASSGGIVQETQYFGPGTRLLVL.

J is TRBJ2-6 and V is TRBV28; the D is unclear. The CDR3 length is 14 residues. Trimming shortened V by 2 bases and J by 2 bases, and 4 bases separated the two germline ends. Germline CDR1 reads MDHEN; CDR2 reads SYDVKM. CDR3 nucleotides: TGTGCCAGCAGTTTAGAGGCTGGGGCCAACGTCCTGACTTTC. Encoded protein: CASSLEAGANVLTF.

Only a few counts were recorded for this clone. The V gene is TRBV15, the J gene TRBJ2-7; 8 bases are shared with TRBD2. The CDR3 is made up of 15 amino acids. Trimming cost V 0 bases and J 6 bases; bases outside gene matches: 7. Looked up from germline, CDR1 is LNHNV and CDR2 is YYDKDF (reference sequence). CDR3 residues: CATSRDKRTSREQYF. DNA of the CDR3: TGTGCCACCAGCAGAGATAAACGGACTAGCCGCGAGCAGTACTTC.

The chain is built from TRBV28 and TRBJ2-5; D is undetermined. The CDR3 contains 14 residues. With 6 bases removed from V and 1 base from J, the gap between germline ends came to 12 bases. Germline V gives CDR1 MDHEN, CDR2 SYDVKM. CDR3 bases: TGTGCCAGCAGGCCCTTGGTCACCCAAGAGACCCAGTACTTC. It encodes CASRPLVTQETQYF.

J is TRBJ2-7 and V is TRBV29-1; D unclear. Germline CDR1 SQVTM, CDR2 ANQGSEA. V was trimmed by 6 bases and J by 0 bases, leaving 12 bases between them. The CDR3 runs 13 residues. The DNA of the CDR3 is TGCAGCGTGGCCCGTCGAGCCTCCTACGAGCAGTACTTC. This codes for CSVARRASYEQYF.

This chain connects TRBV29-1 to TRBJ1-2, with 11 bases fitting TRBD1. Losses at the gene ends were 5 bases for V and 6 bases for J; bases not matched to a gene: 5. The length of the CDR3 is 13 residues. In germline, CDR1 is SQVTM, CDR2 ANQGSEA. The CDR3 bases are TGCAGCGTTTGGACAGGGGGCGCTCATGGCTACACCTTC. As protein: CSVWTGGAHGYTF.

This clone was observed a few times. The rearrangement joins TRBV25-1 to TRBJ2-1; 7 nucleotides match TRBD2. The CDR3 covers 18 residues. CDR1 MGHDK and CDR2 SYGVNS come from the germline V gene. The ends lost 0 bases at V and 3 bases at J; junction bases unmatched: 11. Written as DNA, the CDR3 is TGTGCCAGCAGTGAATATATTCGGGGGGATCCTAGCTACAATGAGCAGTTCTTC. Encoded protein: CASSEYIRGDPSYNEQFF.

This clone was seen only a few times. CDR3: CAWSVGYGQNEQYF. CDR3 DNA: TGTGCCTGGAGTGTAGGGTATGGACAGAACGAGCAGTACTTC. The rearrangement links TRBV30 to TRBJ2-7, with a tentative D call TRBD1 (6 bases). The V and J ends lost 0 bases and 5 bases respectively, with 14 bases between them. Germline V CDR1 and CDR2: GTSNPN, SVGIG (reference sequence). The CDR3 spans 14 residues.

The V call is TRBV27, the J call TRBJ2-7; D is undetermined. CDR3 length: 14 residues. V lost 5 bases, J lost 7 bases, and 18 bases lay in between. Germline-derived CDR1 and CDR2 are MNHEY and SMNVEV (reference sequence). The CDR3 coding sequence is TGTGCCAGCAGTACCCGGACCGTCGTCGGGGAGCAGTACTTC. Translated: CASSTRTVVGEQYF.

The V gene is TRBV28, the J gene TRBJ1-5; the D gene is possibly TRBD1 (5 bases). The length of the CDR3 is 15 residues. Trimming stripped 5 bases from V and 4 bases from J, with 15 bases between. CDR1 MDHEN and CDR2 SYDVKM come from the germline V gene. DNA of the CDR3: TGTGCCAGCAGTCCCCCACGGGGGATAAATCAGCCCCAGCATTTT. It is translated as CASSPPRGINQPQHF.

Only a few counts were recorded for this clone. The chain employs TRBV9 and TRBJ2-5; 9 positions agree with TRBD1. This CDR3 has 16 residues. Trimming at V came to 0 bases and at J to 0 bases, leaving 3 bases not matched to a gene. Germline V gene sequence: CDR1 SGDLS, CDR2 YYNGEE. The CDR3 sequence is CASSVVGTGYQETQYF. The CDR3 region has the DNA TGTGCCAGCAGCGTAGTCGGGACAGGGTACCAAGAGACCCAGTACTTC. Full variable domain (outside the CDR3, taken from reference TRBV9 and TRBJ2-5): DSGVTQTPKHLITATGQRVTLRCSPRSGDLSVYWYQQSLDQGLQFLIQYYNGEERAKGNILERFSAQQFPDLHSELNLSSLELGDSALYFCASSVVGTGYQETQYFGPGTRLLVL.

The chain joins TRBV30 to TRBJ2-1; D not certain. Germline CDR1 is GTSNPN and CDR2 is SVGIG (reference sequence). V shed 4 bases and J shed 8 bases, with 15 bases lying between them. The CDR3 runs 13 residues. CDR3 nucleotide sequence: TGTGCCTGGACGGCGGCCCCAAAGGATGAGCAGTTCTTC. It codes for CAWTAAPKDEQFF.

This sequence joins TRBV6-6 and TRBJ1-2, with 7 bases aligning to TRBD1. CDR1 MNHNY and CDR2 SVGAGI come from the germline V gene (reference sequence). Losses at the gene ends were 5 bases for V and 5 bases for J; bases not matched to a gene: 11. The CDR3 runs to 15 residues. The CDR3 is CASSPRTGRIYGYTF. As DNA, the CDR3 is TGTGCCAGCAGTCCCCGGACAGGCAGGATTTATGGCTACACCTTC.

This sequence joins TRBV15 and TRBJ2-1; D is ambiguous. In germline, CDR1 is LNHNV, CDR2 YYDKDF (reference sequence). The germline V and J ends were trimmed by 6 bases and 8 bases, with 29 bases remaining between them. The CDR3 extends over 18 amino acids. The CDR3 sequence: CATRRTGVPRRVVDEQFF. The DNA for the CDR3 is TGTGCCACCAGGAGGACGGGTGTCCCCCGGAGAGTTGTCGATGAGCAGTTCTTC.

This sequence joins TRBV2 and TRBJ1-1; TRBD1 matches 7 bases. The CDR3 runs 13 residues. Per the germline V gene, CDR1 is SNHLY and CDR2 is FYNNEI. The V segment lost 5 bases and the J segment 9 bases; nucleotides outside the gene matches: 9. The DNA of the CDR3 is TGTGCCAGCAGTCGGGACAGACAGGATAAAGCTTTCTTT. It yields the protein CASSRDRQDKAFF.

This chain's CDR3 is CSGRTGMVTNEKLFF. The CDR3 nucleotides read TGCAGCGGGCGGACAGGGATGGTGACTAATGAAAAACTGTTTTTT. The V call is TRBV29-1, the J call TRBJ1-4, with 8 bases aligning to TRBD1. Germline loops: CDR1 SQVTM, CDR2 ANQGSEA. The CDR3 covers 15 residues. V lost 7 bases, J lost 2 bases, and 9 bases stayed unmatched.

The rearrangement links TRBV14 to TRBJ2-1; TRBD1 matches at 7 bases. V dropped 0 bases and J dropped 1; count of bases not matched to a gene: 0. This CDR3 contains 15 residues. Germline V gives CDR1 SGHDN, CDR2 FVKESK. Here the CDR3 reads CASSQDRGSYNEQFF. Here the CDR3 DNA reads TGTGCCAGCAGCCAAGACAGGGGGTCCTACAATGAGCAGTTCTTC.

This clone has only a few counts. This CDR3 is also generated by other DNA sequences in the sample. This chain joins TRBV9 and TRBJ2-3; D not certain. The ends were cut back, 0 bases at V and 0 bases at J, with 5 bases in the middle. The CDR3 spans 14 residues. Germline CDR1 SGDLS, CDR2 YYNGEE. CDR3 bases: TGTGCCAGCAGCGTAGGAGGCAGCACAGATACGCAGTATTTT. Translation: CASSVGGSTDTQYF.

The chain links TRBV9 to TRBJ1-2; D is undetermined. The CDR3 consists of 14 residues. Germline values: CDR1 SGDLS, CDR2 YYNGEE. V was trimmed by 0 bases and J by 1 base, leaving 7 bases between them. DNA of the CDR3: TGTGCCAGCAGCGTAGGGCAGAGTAACTATGGCTACACCTTC. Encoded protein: CASSVGQSNYGYTF.

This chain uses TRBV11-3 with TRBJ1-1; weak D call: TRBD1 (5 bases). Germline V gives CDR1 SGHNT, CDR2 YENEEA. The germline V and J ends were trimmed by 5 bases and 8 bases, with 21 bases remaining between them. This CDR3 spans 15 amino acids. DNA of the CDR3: TGTGCCAGCAGCCCATCCGGGACGAGCCCCGCCGAAGCTTTCTTT. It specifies CASSPSGTSPAEAFF.

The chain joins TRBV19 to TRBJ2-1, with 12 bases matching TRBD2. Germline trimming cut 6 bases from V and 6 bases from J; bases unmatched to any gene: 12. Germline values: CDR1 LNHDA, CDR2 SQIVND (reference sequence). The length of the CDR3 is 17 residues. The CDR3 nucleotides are TGTGCCAGTAGGACGATGACTAGCGGGAGCTATGGCAATGAGCAGTTCTTC. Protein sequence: CASRTMTSGSYGNEQFF.

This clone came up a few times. As DNA, the CDR3 is TGTGCCAGCAGTTTATTACAAAGGGGTACCGGGGAGCTGTTTTTT. Amino acid sequence: CASSLLQRGTGELFF. The V call is TRBV28, the J call TRBJ2-2, with D possibly being TRBD1 (5 bases). Germline V lookup: CDR1 MDHEN, CDR2 SYDVKM. The CDR3 runs 15 residues. V lost 1 base and J lost 5, with 11 bases in between.